This T cell receptor (beta chain) derives from a study of blood T cell repertoires in COVID-19. The repertoire was sequenced with immunoSEQ multiplex PCR; TCRdb's copy has only in-frame clones and lacks some. The sample includes about 140,000 clones, approximately 85% of them seen just once. V lost 10 bases to trimming and J lost 0 bases; unmatched junction nucleotides: 8. CDR1 LNHDA and CDR2 SQIVND come from the germline V gene (reference sequence). The CDR3 sequence is 15 residues long. This clonotype originated in a woman aged 80 or over with acute or convalescent COVID-19. The sample consisted of peripheral blood. V gene TRBV19 combines with J gene TRBJ2-3, with 9 bases lining up with TRBD2. CDR3 DNA sequence: TGTGCCACACGCGGGAGGGCCGGGAGCACAGATACGCAGTATTTT. Translating it yields CATRGRAGSTDTQYF.